This is a list of T cell receptor beta chains from one sample in a study of tissue T cells after allogeneic stem cell transplantation. Profiled with immunoSEQ multiplex PCR; TCRdb holds only in-frame clones, not every one. The repertoire holds about 530 clones, approximately 54% seen once, with about 50% in the top ten. Sequenced material: spleen tissue, taken at autopsy. These receptors came from a female patient aged 35 to 75 with steroid-refractory graft-versus-host disease after an allogeneic stem cell transplant. The T cells may come from the graft donor. CDR3s include the opening cysteine and the closing phenylalanine or tryptophan. A D gene is named only where the DNA matches it firmly. Expanded clones get a size class; other rows say once, few or many, or leave the size out.

abundance	v_gene	d_gene	j_gene	CDR3aa	CDR3nt
.	TRBV2	TRBD1	TRBJ2-2	CASSWDRPGTGELFF	TGTGCCAGCAGCTGGGACAGGCCAGGGACCGGGGAGCTGTTTTTT
.	TRBV6-8	TRBD2	TRBJ2-7	CASSYSTGLAGYEQYF	TGTGCCAGCAGTTACTCGACGGGACTAGCGGGATACGAGCAGTACTTC
few	TRBV5-1	.	TRBJ1-5	CASSLQPGGNQPQHF	TGCGCCAGCAGCTTGCAACCGGGAGGGAATCAGCCCCAGCATTTT
.	TRBV30	.	TRBJ1-4	CAWSVGDLNEKLFF	TGTGCCTGGAGTGTAGGGGACCTCAATGAAAAACTGTTTTTT
once	TRBV10-3	TRBD1	TRBJ2-7	CAIGRQGRNEQYF	TGTGCCATCGGCCGACAGGGTAGGAACGAGCAGTACTTC
once	TRBV2	TRBD2	TRBJ2-7	CASRTGTRSYEQYF	TGTGCCAGCAGGACCGGGACTAGGTCCTACGAGCAGTACTTC
few	TRBV2	TRBD2	TRBJ2-7	CASRGGWASGRGEQYF	TGTGCCAGCAGGGGCGGGTGGGCTAGCGGACGAGGAGAGCAGTACTTC
.	TRBV19	TRBD2	TRBJ2-7	CASSPGLAALSEQYF	TGTGCCAGTAGTCCAGGACTAGCGGCCCTCTCCGAGCAGTACTTC
.	TRBV30	.	TRBJ2-6	CAWCCVRRANVLTF	TGTGCCTGGTGTTGTGTGCGTCGGGCCAACGTCCTGACTTTC
.	TRBV7-6	.	TRBJ2-7	CASSLAPAYEQYF	TGTGCCAGCAGCTTAGCCCCAGCCTACGAGCAGTACTTC